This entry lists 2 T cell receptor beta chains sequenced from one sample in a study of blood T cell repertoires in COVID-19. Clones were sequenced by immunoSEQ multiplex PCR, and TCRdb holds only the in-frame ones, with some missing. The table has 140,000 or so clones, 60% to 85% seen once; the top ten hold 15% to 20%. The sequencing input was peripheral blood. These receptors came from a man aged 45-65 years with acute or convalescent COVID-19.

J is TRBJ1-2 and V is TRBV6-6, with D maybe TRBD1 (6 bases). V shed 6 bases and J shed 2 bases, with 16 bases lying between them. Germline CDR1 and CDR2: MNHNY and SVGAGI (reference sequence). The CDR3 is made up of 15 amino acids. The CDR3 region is CASRYQGTQNYGYTF. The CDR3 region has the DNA TGTGCCAGCAGATACCAGGGGACGCAGAACTATGGCTACACCTTC.

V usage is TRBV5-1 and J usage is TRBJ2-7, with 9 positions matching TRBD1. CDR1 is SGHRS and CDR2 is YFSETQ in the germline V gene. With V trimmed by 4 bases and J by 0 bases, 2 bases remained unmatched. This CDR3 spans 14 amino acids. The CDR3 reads CASSAQGASYEQYF. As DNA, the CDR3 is TGCGCCAGCAGCGCACAGGGGGCCTCCTACGAGCAGTACTTC.